This TCR beta chain was sequenced during a study of blood T cell repertoires in COVID-19. About the study: In each case, the material was cDNA or gDNA derived from T cells, B-cell-depleted T cells, or PBMCs.

V dropped 6 bases and J dropped 6; count of bases not matched to a gene: 6. From germline, CDR1 is SQVTM and CDR2 ANQGSEA. This CDR3 region has 13 residues. Produced via immunoSEQ multiplex PCR; TCRdb's table is partial and in-frame only. The table has 200,000 to 250,000 clones, around 84% seen once. The sample comprised peripheral blood. The sequence came from a woman aged 55-70 years who had recovered from COVID-19. This chain links TRBV29-1 with TRBJ2-2; 8 positions agree with TRBD2. The CDR3 here is CSVQAGDAGELFF. In DNA form, the CDR3 reads TGCAGCGTGCAAGCGGGGGACGCCGGGGAGCTGTTTTTT.